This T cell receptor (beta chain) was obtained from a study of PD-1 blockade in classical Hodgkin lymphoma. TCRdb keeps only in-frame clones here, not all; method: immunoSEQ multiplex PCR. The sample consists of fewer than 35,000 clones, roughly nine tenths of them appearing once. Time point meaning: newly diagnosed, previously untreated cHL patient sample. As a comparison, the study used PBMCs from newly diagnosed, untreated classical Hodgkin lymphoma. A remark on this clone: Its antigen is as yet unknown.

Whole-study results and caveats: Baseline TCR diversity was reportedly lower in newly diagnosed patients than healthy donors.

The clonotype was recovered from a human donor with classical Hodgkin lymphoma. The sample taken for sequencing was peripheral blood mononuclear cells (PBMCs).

CDR3 protein: CASSPGTGAGQETQYF. The DNA of the CDR3 is TGTGCCAGCAGCCCGGGGACAGGGGCGGGTCAAGAGACCCAGTACTTC. J is TRBJ2-5 and V is TRBV5-4; 10 nucleotides match TRBD1. In germline, CDR1 is SGHNT, CDR2 YYREEE (reference sequence). The CDR3 loop spans 16 amino acids. With 4 bases clipped from V and 2 bases from J, the junction kept 8 bases outside the gene matches.